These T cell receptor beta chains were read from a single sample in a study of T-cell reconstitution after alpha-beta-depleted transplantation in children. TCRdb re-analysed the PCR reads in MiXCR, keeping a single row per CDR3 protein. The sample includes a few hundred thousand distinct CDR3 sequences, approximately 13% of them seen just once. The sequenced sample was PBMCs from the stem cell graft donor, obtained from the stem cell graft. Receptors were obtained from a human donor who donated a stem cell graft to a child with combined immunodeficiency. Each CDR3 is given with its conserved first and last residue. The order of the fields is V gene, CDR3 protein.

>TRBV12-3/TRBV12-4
CASSLVPSAGSPFTEYF
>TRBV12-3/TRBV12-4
CASSVRVGTDTQYF
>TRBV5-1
CASSLVIGITDTQYF
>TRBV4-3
CASSHLPLDLISGNTIYF
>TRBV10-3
CAIIAGETDTQYF
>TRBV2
CASSEYGGVNLGETQYF
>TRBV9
CASSAQKGAYWNEQFF
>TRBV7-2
CASSLGTSPNNEQFF
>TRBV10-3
CAIKSTSGGRTDTQYF
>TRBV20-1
CSARDPTPNTQYF
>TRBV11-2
CASSPRTPSPNTEAFF
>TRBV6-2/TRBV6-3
CASSQTGTGGSWQYF